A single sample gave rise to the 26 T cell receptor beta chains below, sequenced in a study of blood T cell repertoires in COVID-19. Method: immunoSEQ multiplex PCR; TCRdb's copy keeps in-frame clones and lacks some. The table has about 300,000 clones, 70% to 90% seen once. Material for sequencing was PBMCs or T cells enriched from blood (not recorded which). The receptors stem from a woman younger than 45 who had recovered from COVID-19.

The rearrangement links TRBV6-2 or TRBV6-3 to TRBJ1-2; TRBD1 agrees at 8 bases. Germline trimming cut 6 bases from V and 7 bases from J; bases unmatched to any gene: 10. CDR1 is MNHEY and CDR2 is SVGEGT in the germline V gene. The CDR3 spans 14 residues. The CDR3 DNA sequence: TGTGCCAGCAGCCGCGCAGGGGGCGGACGTGGCTACACCTTC. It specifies CASSRAGGGRGYTF.

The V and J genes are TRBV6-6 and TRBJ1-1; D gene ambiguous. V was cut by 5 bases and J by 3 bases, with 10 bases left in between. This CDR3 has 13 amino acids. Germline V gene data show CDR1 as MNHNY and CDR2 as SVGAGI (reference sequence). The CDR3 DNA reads TGTGCCAGCAGTGGACTGATGGACACTGAAGCTTTCTTT. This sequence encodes CASSGLMDTEAFF.

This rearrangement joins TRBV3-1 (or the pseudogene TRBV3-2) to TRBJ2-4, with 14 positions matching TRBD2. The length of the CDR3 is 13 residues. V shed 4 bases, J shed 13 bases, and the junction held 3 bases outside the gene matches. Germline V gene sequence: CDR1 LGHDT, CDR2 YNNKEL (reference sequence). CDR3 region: CASSPGLAGEQYF. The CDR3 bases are TGTGCCAGCAGCCCGGGACTAGCGGGGGAGCAGTACTTC.

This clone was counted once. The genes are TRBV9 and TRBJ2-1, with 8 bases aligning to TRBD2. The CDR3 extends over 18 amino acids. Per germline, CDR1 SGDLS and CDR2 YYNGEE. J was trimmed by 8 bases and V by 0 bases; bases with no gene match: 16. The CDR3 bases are TGTGCCAGCAGCGTAGAAGGGGCGGGGGGCCGCGTCTATCATGAGCAGTTCTTC. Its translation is CASSVEGAGGRVYHEQFF. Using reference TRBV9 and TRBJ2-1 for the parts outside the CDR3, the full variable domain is DSGVTQTPKHLITATGQRVTLRCSPRSGDLSVYWYQQSLDQGLQFLIQYYNGEERAKGNILERFSAQQFPDLHSELNLSSLELGDSALYFCASSVEGAGGRVYHEQFFGPGTRLTVL.

The CDR3 loop reads CASSLAGGSTDTQYF. The CDR3 region has the DNA TGCGCCAGCAGCTTGGCAGGGGGGAGCACAGATACGCAGTATTTT. The J gene is TRBJ2-3, the V gene TRBV5-1, with a tentative D call TRBD1 (7 bases). This CDR3 is 15 amino acids long. Germline V gene data show CDR1 as SGHRS and CDR2 as YFSETQ. Trimming removed 0 bases at V and 0 bases at J, with 8 bases between.

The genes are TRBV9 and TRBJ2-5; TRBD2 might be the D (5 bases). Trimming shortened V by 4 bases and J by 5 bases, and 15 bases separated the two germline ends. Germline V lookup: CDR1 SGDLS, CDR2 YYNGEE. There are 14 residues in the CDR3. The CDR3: CASSQGPQRETQYF. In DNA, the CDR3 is TGTGCCAGCAGCCAAGGACCCCAGCGGGAGACCCAGTACTTC.

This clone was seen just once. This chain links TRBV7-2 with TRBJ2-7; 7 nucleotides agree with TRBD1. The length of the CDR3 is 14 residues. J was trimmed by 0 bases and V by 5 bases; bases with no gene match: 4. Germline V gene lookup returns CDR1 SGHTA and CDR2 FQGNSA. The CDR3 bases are TGTGCCAGCAGCGAAGACAGGGACTCCTACGAGCAGTACTTC. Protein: CASSEDRDSYEQYF.

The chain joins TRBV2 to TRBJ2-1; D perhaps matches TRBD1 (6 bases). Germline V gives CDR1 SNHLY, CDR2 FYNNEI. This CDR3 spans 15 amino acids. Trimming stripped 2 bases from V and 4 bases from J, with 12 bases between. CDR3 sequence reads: CASSERTEGYNEQFF. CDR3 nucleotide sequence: TGTGCCAGCAGTGAACGGACAGAAGGATACAATGAGCAGTTCTTC. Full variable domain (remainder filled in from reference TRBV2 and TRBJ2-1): EPEVTQTPSHQVTQMGQEVILRCVPISNHLYFYWYRQILGQKVEFLVSFYNNEISEKSEIFDDQFSVERPDGSNFTLKIRSTKLEDSAMYFCASSERTEGYNEQFFGPGTRLTVL.

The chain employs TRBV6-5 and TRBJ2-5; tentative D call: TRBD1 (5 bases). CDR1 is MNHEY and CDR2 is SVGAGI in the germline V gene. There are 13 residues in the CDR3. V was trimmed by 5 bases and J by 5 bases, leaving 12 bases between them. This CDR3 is CASSTGHRETQYF. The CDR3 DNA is TGTGCCAGCAGTACAGGTCATCGGGAGACCCAGTACTTC.

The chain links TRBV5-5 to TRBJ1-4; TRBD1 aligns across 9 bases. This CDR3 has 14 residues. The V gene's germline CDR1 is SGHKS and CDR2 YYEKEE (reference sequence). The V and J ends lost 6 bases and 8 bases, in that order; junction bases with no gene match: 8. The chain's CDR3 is CASNPTGGQEKLFF. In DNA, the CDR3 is TGTGCCAGCAACCCGACAGGGGGTCAGGAAAAACTGTTTTTT.

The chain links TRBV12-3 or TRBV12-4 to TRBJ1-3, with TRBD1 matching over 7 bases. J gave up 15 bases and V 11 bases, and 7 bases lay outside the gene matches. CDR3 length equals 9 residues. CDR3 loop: CAGGTEEYF. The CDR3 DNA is TGTGCCGGGGGGACAGAAGAATATTTT.

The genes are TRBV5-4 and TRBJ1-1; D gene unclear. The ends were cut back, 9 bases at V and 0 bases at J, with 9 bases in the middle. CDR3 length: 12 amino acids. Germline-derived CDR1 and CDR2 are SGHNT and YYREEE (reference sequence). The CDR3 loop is CATQKLNTEAFF. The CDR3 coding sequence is TGTGCCACCCAAAAATTGAACACTGAAGCTTTCTTT.

The CDR3: CASSKTGTTNYGYTF. CDR3 nucleotides: TGTGCCAGCAGCAAGACAGGAACCACGAACTATGGCTACACCTTC. The chain joins TRBV7-9 to TRBJ1-2; perhaps TRBD1 as D (6 bases). Looked up from germline, CDR1 is SEHNR and CDR2 is FQNEAQ (reference sequence). This CDR3 has 15 residues. V was trimmed by 5 bases and J by 2 bases, leaving 15 bases between them.

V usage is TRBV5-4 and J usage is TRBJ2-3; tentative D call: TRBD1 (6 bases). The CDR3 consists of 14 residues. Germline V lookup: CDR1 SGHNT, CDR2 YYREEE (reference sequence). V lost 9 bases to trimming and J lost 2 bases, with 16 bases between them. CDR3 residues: CATLEGVYTDTQYF. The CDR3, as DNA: TGTGCCACCCTCGAGGGGGTTTACACAGATACGCAGTATTTT.

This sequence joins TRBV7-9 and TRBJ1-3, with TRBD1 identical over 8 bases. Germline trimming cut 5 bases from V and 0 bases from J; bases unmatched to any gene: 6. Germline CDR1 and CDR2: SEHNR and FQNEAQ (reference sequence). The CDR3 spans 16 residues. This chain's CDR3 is CASSRGTGFSGNTIYF. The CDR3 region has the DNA TGTGCCAGCAGCAGGGGGACAGGCTTCTCTGGAAACACCATATATTTT.

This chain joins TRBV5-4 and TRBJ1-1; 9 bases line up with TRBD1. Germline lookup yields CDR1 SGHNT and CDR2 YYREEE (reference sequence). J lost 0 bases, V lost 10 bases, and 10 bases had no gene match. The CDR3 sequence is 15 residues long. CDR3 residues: CAVRDRDTLNTEAFF. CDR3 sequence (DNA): TGTGCCGTCCGGGACAGGGACACGTTGAACACTGAAGCTTTCTTT.

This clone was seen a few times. The CDR3 loop reads CASSLDVDSYYGYTF. The CDR3 DNA reads as TGTGCCAGCAGCTTAGATGTAGACAGCTACTATGGCTACACCTTC. The chain combines TRBV7-8 with TRBJ1-2, with D perhaps matching TRBD1 (5 bases). Trimming pared 1 base from V and 3 bases from J, leaving 12 bases between. Germline CDR1 and CDR2: SGHVS and FQNEAQ. This CDR3 spans 15 amino acids.

CDR3 bases: TGTGCCAGCAGCACGTACGGGGGAGGCGATGAGCAGTTCTTC. Amino acids: CASSTYGGGDEQFF. The genes are TRBV5-8 and TRBJ2-1, with D possibly matching TRBD2 (6 bases). Germline V lookup: CDR1 SGHTS, CDR2 YDEGEE. CDR3 size: 14 residues. Between the trimmed V and J ends, which lost 4 bases and 8 bases, there was a span of 16 bases. Using reference TRBV5-8 and TRBJ2-1 for the parts outside the CDR3, the full variable domain is EAGVTQSPTHLIKTRGQQATLRCSPISGHTSVYWYQQALGLGLQFLLWYDEGEERNRGNFPPRFSGRQFPNYSSELNVNALELEDSALYLCASSTYGGGDEQFFGPGTRLTVL.

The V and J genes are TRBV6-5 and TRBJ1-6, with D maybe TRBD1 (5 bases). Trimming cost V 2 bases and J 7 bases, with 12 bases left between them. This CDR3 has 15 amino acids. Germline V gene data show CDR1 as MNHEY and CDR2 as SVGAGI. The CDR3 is CASSYGRGWNSPLHF. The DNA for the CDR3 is TGTGCCAGCAGTTACGGAAGGGGTTGGAATTCACCCCTCCACTTT.

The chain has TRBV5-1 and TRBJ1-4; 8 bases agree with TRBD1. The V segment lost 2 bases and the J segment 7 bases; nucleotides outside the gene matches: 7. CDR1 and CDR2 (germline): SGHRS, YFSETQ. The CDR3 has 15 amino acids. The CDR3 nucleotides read TGCGCCAGCAGCTTAACCCAGGGGGCGAGTGAAAAACTGTTTTTT. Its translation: CASSLTQGASEKLFF.

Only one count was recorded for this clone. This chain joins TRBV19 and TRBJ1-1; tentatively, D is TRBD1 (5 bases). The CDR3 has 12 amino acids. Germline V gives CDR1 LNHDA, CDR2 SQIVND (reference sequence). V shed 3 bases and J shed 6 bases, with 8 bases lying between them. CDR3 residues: CASSIRAAEAFF. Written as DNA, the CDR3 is TGTGCCAGTAGTATCAGGGCCGCTGAAGCTTTCTTT.

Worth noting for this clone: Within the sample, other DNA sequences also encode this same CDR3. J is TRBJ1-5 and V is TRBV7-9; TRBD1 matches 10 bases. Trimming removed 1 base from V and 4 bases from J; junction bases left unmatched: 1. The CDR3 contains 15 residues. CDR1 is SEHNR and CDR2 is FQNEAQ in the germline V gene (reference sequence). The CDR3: CASSLGTGGNQPQHF. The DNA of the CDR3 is TGTGCCAGCAGCTTAGGGACAGGGGGGAATCAGCCCCAGCATTTT.

CDR3 residues: CASSGGGHQNTEAFF. Written as DNA, the CDR3 is TGTGCCAGCAGCGGCGGGGGACACCAGAACACTGAAGCTTTCTTT. The chain combines TRBV7-9 with TRBJ1-1; weak D call: TRBD1 (6 bases). The germline V and J ends were trimmed by 5 bases and 1 base, with 14 bases remaining between them. Germline V lookup: CDR1 SEHNR, CDR2 FQNEAQ (reference sequence). This CDR3 contains 15 residues.

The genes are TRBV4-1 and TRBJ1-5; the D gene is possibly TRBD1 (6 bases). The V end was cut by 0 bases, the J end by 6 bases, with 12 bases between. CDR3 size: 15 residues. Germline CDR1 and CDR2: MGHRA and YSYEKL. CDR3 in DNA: TGCGCCAGCAGCCAAGATGCGAGGGGGAGTCAGCCCCAGCATTTT. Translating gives CASSQDARGSQPQHF.

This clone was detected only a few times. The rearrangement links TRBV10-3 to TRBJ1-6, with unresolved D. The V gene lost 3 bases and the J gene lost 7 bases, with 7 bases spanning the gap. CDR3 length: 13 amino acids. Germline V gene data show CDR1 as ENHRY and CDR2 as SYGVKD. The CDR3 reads CAISDNSNSPLHF. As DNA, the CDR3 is TGTGCCATCAGTGATAACAGCAATTCACCCCTCCACTTT.

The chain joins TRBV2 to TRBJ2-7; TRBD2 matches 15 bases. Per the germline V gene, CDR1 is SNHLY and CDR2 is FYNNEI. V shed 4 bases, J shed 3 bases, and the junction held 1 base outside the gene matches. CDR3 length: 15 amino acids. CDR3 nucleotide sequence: TGTGCCAGCAGTGGGGGACTAGCGGGGGGCTACGAGCAGTACTTC. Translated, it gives CASSGGLAGGYEQYF.